This T cell receptor beta chain is drawn from a study of blood T cell repertoires in COVID-19. At the level of the study: Collection of acute and convalescent COVID-19 samples took place in the United States, Italy and Spain. Sample material is recorded as cDNA or gDNA derived from T cells, B-cell-depleted T cells, or PBMCs.

V gave up 1 base and J gave up 1 base, with 8 bases separating them. The germline V gene encodes CDR1 KGHSH and CDR2 LQKENI. The CDR3 is 14 residues long. Original processing notes: For nucleated cells, counts were estimated from reference gene primer amplification. Clones were read by immunoSEQ multiplex PCR, and TCRdb kept only the in-frame ones, dropping some. That table furnishes V, J and clone size, whereas the DNA furnished D and trimming. The profile shows 80,000 to 100,000 clones, 65% to 90% of them singletons. The rearrangement links TRBV18 to TRBJ2-7; no firm D call. The material sequenced was peripheral blood. The receptor was derived from an older man with active or convalescent COVID-19. CDR3 bases: TGTGCCAGCTCACCACTCGCGGATTCCTACGAGCAGTACTTC. This sequence encodes CASSPLADSYEQYF.